This TCR beta chain appears in the sequencing data of a study of CD8 T cells in ankylosing spondylitis. This CDR3 is built from 15 residues. V lost 6 bases, J lost 5 bases, and 6 bases stayed unmatched. With molecular barcodes, quantitative 5'-RACE was used to make the TCR beta libraries. TCRdb fed the 5' RACE reads into MiXCR, producing one record per CDR3 protein. The table shows fewer than 450,000 distinct CDR3 sequences, with 17% occurring only once. General study points: There was a TCR beta motif, made of fewer than 10 highly homologous variants, that appeared characteristic of ankylosing spondylitis blood. Significant enrichment of disease-linked clones was reportedly seen in matched ankylosing spondylitis synovial fluid.

On this clonotype: The antigen remains undetermined.

This receptor was identified in a male donor with ankylosing spondylitis. The sequencing input was blood, either unsorted or a sorted T cell fraction (not recorded which). The V call is TRBV12-3 or TRBV12-4, the J call TRBJ2-2, with 10 nucleotides matching TRBD2. CDR3 in amino acids: CASRPNSGRTGELFF. The CDR3 nucleotides read TGTGCCAGCAGACCAAATAGCGGGAGGACCGGGGAGCTGTTTTTT.